One sample yielded the 21 T cell receptor beta chains listed below, sequenced in a study of cytomegalovirus exposure and HLA in healthy donors. The primer mix had 60 Vbeta and 13 Jbeta primers. The data were produced by immunoSEQ multiplex PCR, yet TCRdb's version contains in-frame clones alone and is incomplete. The sample lists more than 95,000 clones; 81% were seen once. Sequencing was performed on PBMCs. Source of these receptors: a man between 18 and 29 years old in good health and CMV-seronegative.

V is TRBV5-3 and J is TRBJ2-7; perhaps TRBD2 as D (6 bases). TRBV5-3 is identified as an open reading frame with a role that is uncertain. The CDR3 has 15 amino acids. The V gene lost 2 bases and the J gene lost 7 bases, with 19 bases spanning the gap. This CDR3 is CARSLGGTPLREQYF. CDR3 sequence (DNA): TGTGCCAGAAGCTTAGGCGGGACCCCTCTCAGGGAGCAGTACTTC.

The J gene is TRBJ2-1, the V gene TRBV12-5, with a possible D match to TRBD1 (6 bases). Per germline, CDR1 LGHNT and CDR2 FRNRAP. The CDR3 spans 13 residues. Trimming stripped 6 bases from V and 6 bases from J, with 12 bases between. CDR3 sequence (DNA): TGTGCTAGTGGCCCAGGGGTACTCAATGAGCAGTTCTTC. As protein: CASGPGVLNEQFF. Variable domain in full (rest from reference TRBV12-5 and TRBJ2-1): DARVTQTPRHKVTEMGQEVTMRCQPILGHNTVFWYRQTMMQGLELLAYFRNRAPLDDSGMPKDRFSAEMPDATLATLKIQPSEPRDSAVYFCASGPGVLNEQFFGPGTRLTVL.

The rearrangement links TRBV7-3 to TRBJ2-5, with D maybe TRBD1 (5 bases). CDR3 length: 17 amino acids. Per the germline V gene, CDR1 is SGHTA and CDR2 is FQGTGA. The V end lost 0 bases, the J end lost 7 bases, and 21 bases lay between the germline ends. In DNA form, the CDR3 reads TGTGCCAGCAGCTTAACGTTAGGCACCGCAGGGTTAGGGACCCAGTACTTC. Protein sequence: CASSLTLGTAGLGTQYF.

The V gene is TRBV7-3, the J gene TRBJ2-2; tentatively, D is TRBD1 (6 bases). Germline loops: CDR1 SGHTA, CDR2 FQGTGA. This CDR3 spans 17 amino acids. The V gene lost 4 bases and the J gene lost 1 base, with 16 bases spanning the gap. CDR3 residues: CASSSRDKILNTGELFF. CDR3 DNA: TGTGCCAGCAGCTCTAGGGACAAAATTTTGAACACCGGGGAGCTGTTTTTT.

The gene calls are TRBV7-6 and TRBJ1-1, with 7 bases identical to TRBD1. Unmatched junction bases numbered 1, after V lost 2 bases and J lost 1 base. The CDR3 runs to 14 residues. Germline assignment: CDR1 SGHVS and CDR2 FNYEAQ. The DNA for the CDR3 is TGTGCCAGCAGCTTACAGGGGGGGAACACTGAAGCTTTCTTT. Protein sequence: CASSLQGGNTEAFF. The whole variable domain, remainder taken from reference TRBV7-6 and TRBJ1-1, is GAGVSQSPRYKVTKRGQDVALRCDPISGHVSLYWYRQALGQGPEFLTYFNYEAQQDKSGLPNDRFSAERPEGSISTLTIQRTEQRDSAMYRCASSLQGGNTEAFFGQGTRLTVV.

The genes are TRBV10-3 and TRBJ1-2, with D perhaps TRBD1 (5 bases). Trimming took off 1 base at V and 3 bases at J, with 15 bases between the two ends. The CDR3 length is 16 residues. From germline, CDR1 is ENHRY and CDR2 SYGVKD. This CDR3 reads CAISEFGHTRDYGYTF. The CDR3 DNA sequence: TGTGCCATCAGTGAGTTTGGACATACTCGGGACTATGGCTACACCTTC.

This sequence joins TRBV9 and TRBJ2-1; 15 bases are shared with TRBD2. This CDR3 comprises 16 residues. Germline V gives CDR1 SGDLS, CDR2 YYNGEE. V dropped 4 bases and J dropped 7; count of bases not matched to a gene: 6. Here the CDR3 DNA reads TGTGCCAGCAGCCGAATCGGGACTAGCGGGAGGAATGAGCAGTTCTTC. Translation gives CASSRIGTSGRNEQFF.

The chain has TRBV5-1 and TRBJ2-5; 8 nucleotides line up with TRBD2. The CDR3 runs 14 residues. CDR1 SGHRS and CDR2 YFSETQ come from the germline V gene. With V trimmed by 1 base and J by 4 bases, 3 bases remained unmatched. CDR3 residues: CASSLLSGGETQYF. CDR3 DNA: TGCGCCAGCAGCTTGCTCAGCGGGGGAGAGACCCAGTACTTC.

V and J are TRBV9 and TRBJ1-2; the D gene is possibly TRBD1 (6 bases). Germline V gives CDR1 SGDLS, CDR2 YYNGEE. V lost 0 bases, J lost 8 bases, and 14 bases lay in between. There are 14 residues in the CDR3. The CDR3 loop is CASSVEGRGTGYTF. The DNA for the CDR3 is TGTGCCAGCAGCGTAGAAGGCAGGGGTACAGGCTACACCTTC. The whole variable domain, filled in from reference TRBV9 and TRBJ1-2, reads DSGVTQTPKHLITATGQRVTLRCSPRSGDLSVYWYQQSLDQGLQFLIQYYNGEERAKGNILERFSAQQFPDLHSELNLSSLELGDSALYFCASSVEGRGTGYTFGSGTRLTVV.

The V and J genes are TRBV6-1 and TRBJ1-5, with a tentative D call TRBD1 (6 bases). The CDR3 length is 20 residues. V lost 1 base to trimming and J lost 1 base, with 23 bases between them. CDR1 MNHNS and CDR2 SASEGT come from the germline V gene. Here the CDR3 reads CASSEGEGEGRFLSNQPQHF. CDR3 in DNA: TGTGCCAGCAGTGAAGGGGAGGGGGAGGGACGCTTTTTAAGCAATCAGCCCCAGCATTTT.

V is TRBV5-1 and J is TRBJ2-5; tentative D call: TRBD2 (5 bases). V lost 5 bases, J lost 4 bases, and 12 bases lay in between. The CDR3 loop spans 13 amino acids. The V gene's germline CDR1 is SGHRS and CDR2 YFSETQ. CDR3 amino acids: CASRRDMGETQYF. As DNA, the CDR3 is TGCGCCAGCAGACGGGATATGGGAGAGACCCAGTACTTC.

The V call is TRBV2, the J call TRBJ1-1; maybe TRBD1 (6 bases). CDR1 SNHLY and CDR2 FYNNEI come from the germline V gene. The ends were cut back, 4 bases at V and 2 bases at J, with 8 bases in the middle. The CDR3 length is 13 residues. The CDR3 coding sequence is TGTGCCAGCAGTGGGACAGCTAACACTGAAGCTTTCTTT. Amino acids: CASSGTANTEAFF.

V gene TRBV10-3 combines with J gene TRBJ1-1, with 8 bases aligning to TRBD1. CDR1 ENHRY and CDR2 SYGVKD come from the germline V gene. There are 15 residues in the CDR3. V was clipped by 4 bases and J by 3 bases; unmatched bases: 7. The CDR3 DNA sequence: TGTGCCATCAGTGTTAGGACAGGGCGGGACACTGAAGCTTTCTTT. This sequence encodes CAISVRTGRDTEAFF.

The CDR3 DNA follows: TGTGCCAGCAGCTTGTTTCCGGACAGGCCGCTCTACGAGCAGTACTTC. Its protein is CASSLFPDRPLYEQYF. The rearrangement links TRBV5-4 to TRBJ2-7; 7 bases match TRBD1. The CDR3 runs 16 residues. CDR1 and CDR2 from the germline V gene are SGHNT and YYREEE (reference sequence). The V and J ends lost 1 base and 3 bases, in that order; junction bases with no gene match: 10. Using reference TRBV5-4 and TRBJ2-7 for the parts outside the CDR3, the full variable domain is ETGVTQSPTHLIKTRGQQVTLRCSSQSGHNTVSWYQQALGQGPQFIFQYYREEENGRGNFPPRFSGLQFPNYSSELNVNALELDDSALYLCASSLFPDRPLYEQYFGPGTRLTVT.

This clone was seen a handful of times. The chain uses TRBV19 and TRBJ1-1; 8 positions match TRBD1. V lost 5 bases and J lost 5; bases outside the gene matches: 7. CDR1 and CDR2 from the germline V gene are LNHDA and SQIVND (reference sequence). The CDR3 length is 14 residues. The CDR3 reads CASSPGQGWTEAFF. As DNA, the CDR3 is TGTGCCAGTAGTCCAGGACAGGGATGGACTGAAGCTTTCTTT. The whole variable domain, filled in from reference TRBV19 and TRBJ1-1, reads DGGITQSPKYLFRKEGQNVTLSCEQNLNHDAMYWYRQDPGQGLRLIYYSQIVNDFQKGDIAEGYSVSREKKESFPLTVTSAQKNPTAFYLCASSPGQGWTEAFFGQGTRLTVV.

This rearrangement joins TRBV5-1 to TRBJ1-4, with a weak D call TRBD1 (6 bases). The CDR3 totals 16 residues. The V gene's germline CDR1 is SGHRS and CDR2 YFSETQ. Trimming left V 4 bases short and J 5 bases short, with 18 bases between. The CDR3 sequence: CASSPGQGGSNEKLFF. CDR3 nucleotide sequence: TGCGCCAGCAGCCCTGGCCAAGGGGGATCGAATGAAAAACTGTTTTTT.

The J gene is TRBJ2-2, the V gene TRBV9; 9 bases agree with TRBD1. Unmatched junction bases numbered 4, after V lost 3 bases and J lost 7 bases. The CDR3 covers 14 residues. Germline CDR1 SGDLS, CDR2 YYNGEE. The CDR3 DNA is TGTGCCAGCAGCGGAGGACAGGGGAACGGGGAGCTGTTTTTT. Translating it yields CASSGGQGNGELFF.

This chain joins TRBV27 and TRBJ1-1; TRBD1 agrees at 9 bases. J lost 0 bases, V lost 6 bases, and 11 bases had no gene match. Germline CDR1 is MNHEY and CDR2 is SMNVEV (reference sequence). This CDR3 contains 17 residues. In DNA, the CDR3 is TGTGCCAGCAGCTTCAGGACAGGGGTTGGGTTGAACACTGAAGCTTTCTTT. It is translated as CASSFRTGVGLNTEAFF.

The CDR3 nucleotides are TGTGCCAGCAGCTTGGCCTTGGGACAGGGTAGTTCACCCCTCCACTTT. Translation gives CASSLALGQGSSPLHF. J is TRBJ1-6 and V is TRBV5-6; 9 bases line up with TRBD1. J was trimmed by 9 bases and V by 0 bases; bases with no gene match: 7. Germline V gene sequence: CDR1 SGHDT, CDR2 YYEEEE. The CDR3 covers 16 residues.

The genes are TRBV7-9 and TRBJ1-1; D remains ambiguous. In germline, CDR1 is SEHNR, CDR2 FQNEAQ (reference sequence). Trimming removed 8 bases at V and 2 bases at J, with 12 bases between. The CDR3 has 13 residues. Here the CDR3 reads CASCRTPNTEAFF. CDR3 nucleotides: TGTGCCAGCTGTCGGACTCCTAACACTGAAGCTTTCTTT.

The J gene is TRBJ1-3, the V gene TRBV4-1; 10 bases match TRBD1. Trimming removed 6 bases from V and 0 bases from J; junction bases left unmatched: 5. Germline V gene data show CDR1 as MGHRA and CDR2 as YSYEKL. The CDR3 is 16 residues long. The CDR3 coding sequence is TGCGCCAGCAGTCTGACAGGGGGCTTCTCTGGAAACACCATATATTTT. It is translated as CASSLTGGFSGNTIYF.